Ten or more counts support the clone carrying this T cell receptor (beta chain). This specimen comes from a study of CD8 T cells in ankylosing spondylitis. The CDR3 extends over 15 amino acids. Germline CDR1 is SGHTA and CDR2 is FQGNSA. The V segment lost 4 bases and the J segment 9 bases; nucleotides outside the gene matches: 12. TCRdb reanalysed the 5' RACE reads using MiXCR and keeps one entry per CDR3 protein. The profile shows roughly 220,000 distinct CDR3 sequences, about 10% of them singletons. The receptor's source is a male donor with ankylosing spondylitis or in good health (not recorded which). The genes are TRBV7-2 and TRBJ2-1; 7 bases fit TRBD2. Sequences were obtained from blood, either unsorted or a sorted T cell fraction (not recorded which). CDR3 DNA sequence: TGTGCCAGCAGCTACCTGCGGGGAGGGGTAAGTGAGCAGTTCTTC. It encodes CASSYLRGGVSEQFF.